Below, one TCR beta chain is given with its context. Its specificity is not known. From germline, CDR1 is SGHAT and CDR2 FQNNGV. The V and J ends lost 2 bases and 4 bases respectively, with 17 bases between them. This CDR3 spans 16 amino acids. The data originate from a study of T cells in Graves' hyperthyroidism and ophthalmopathy. Findings and caveats of the study: The majority of expanded thyroid clonotypes above 0.001 also appeared in blood.

Among the patients, aged 18 to 65, hyperthyroidism was newly diagnosed and had lasted under 2 months. The TCR beta CDR3 regions underwent amplification using RNA transcripts as the source. First-round RT-PCR of the TCR CDR3 relied on the HTBI primer set. TCRdb fed the multiplex PCR reads into MiXCR, producing one record per CDR3 protein. Of 500,000 to 750,000 distinct CDR3 sequences detected, 46% appear once; the ten largest clones hold about 8%. The sequencing input was peripheral blood or thyroid tissue (not recorded which). J is TRBJ1-2 and V is TRBV11-2, with unresolved D. This clonotype originated in a woman younger than 35 with Graves' hyperthyroidism. CDR3 sequence (DNA): TGTGCCAGCAGCTTAATCGTGGGAGGGCGTGCCTATGGCTACACCTTC. This sequence encodes CASSLIVGGRAYGYTF.